This T cell receptor (beta chain) emerged from a study of beta chain features in type 1 diabetes. The authors reverse transcribed all of the isolated RNA, so sequencing captured expressed TCRB transcripts. Profiling relied on immunoSEQ multiplex PCR, and the TCRdb table lists in-frame clones only, not all of them. The sample records approximately 150,000 clones, 10% being singletons. The ends were cut back, 1 base at V and 8 bases at J, with 11 bases in the middle. This CDR3 has 13 amino acids. Germline V CDR1 and CDR2: KGHSH, LQKENI. There are a few counts of this clone. The same CDR3 arises from other DNA sequences in this sample as well.

The receptor comes from a man younger than 35 in good health. This chain links TRBV18 with TRBJ1-2; a possible D gene is TRBD1 (6 bases). Sequencing input: naive CD4+ T cells from blood. CDR3 region: CASSPRQEEGYTF. The DNA for the CDR3 is TGTGCCAGCTCACCACGACAGGAGGAGGGCTACACCTTC.